This is a list of T cell receptor beta chains from one sample in a study of blood T cell repertoires in COVID-19. Sequenced by immunoSEQ multiplex PCR; TCRdb stores in-frame clones only, minus some. In the table there are fewer than 15,000 clones, around 76% of which are singletons. The sample taken for sequencing was peripheral blood. These receptors all stem from a woman at least 80 years old with acute or convalescent COVID-19. Each CDR3 is given with its conserved first and last residue.

CDR3 protein: CASSPRLAVADTQYF; V gene: TRBV5-4; J gene: TRBJ2-3
CDR3 protein: CASSQDLRRTPNYGYTF; V gene: TRBV14; J gene: TRBJ1-2
CDR3 protein: CASRSHKATGVNQPQHF; V gene: TRBV28; J gene: TRBJ1-5
CDR3 protein: CASSHGPDTGELFF; V gene: TRBV3-1/TRBV3-2; J gene: TRBJ2-2
CDR3 protein: CASSLVLAGQRGTQYF; V gene: TRBV7-2; J gene: TRBJ2-3
CDR3 protein: CASSTGIGGEQYF; V gene: TRBV9; J gene: TRBJ2-7
CDR3 protein: CASSLSHRVNQETQYF; V gene: TRBV5-6; J gene: TRBJ2-5
CDR3 protein: CASSDSGTSGGGDTQYF; V gene: TRBV6-4; J gene: TRBJ2-3
CDR3 protein: CASSRTSGGADREQFF; V gene: TRBV4-2; J gene: TRBJ2-1
CDR3 protein: CASSLVTGRETQYF; V gene: TRBV7-2; J gene: TRBJ2-5
CDR3 protein: CASSPTTGRTGQTQYF; V gene: TRBV11-2; J gene: TRBJ2-5
CDR3 protein: CASSYLTGWGTDTQYF; V gene: TRBV9; J gene: TRBJ2-3
CDR3 protein: CATSDRQASSYNEQFF; V gene: TRBV24-1; J gene: TRBJ2-1
CDR3 protein: CASRKGSNYGYTF; V gene: TRBV6-5; J gene: TRBJ1-2
CDR3 protein: CASSYRDRDQPQHF; V gene: TRBV6-2/TRBV6-3; J gene: TRBJ1-5
CDR3 protein: CASRTATAHNEQFF; V gene: TRBV19; J gene: TRBJ2-1
CDR3 protein: CASGTGDNSPLHF; V gene: TRBV3-1/TRBV3-2; J gene: TRBJ1-6
CDR3 protein: CASRGLAATTGELFF; V gene: TRBV2; J gene: TRBJ2-2
CDR3 protein: CASSLARADGYTF; V gene: TRBV5-6; J gene: TRBJ1-2
CDR3 protein: CASSLAQGNTGELFF; V gene: TRBV7-2; J gene: TRBJ2-2
CDR3 protein: CASNTGTGWGDYGYTF; V gene: TRBV19; J gene: TRBJ1-2
CDR3 protein: CASSLGDRGTDTQYF; V gene: TRBV2; J gene: TRBJ2-3
CDR3 protein: CSASRAGGSYEQYF; V gene: TRBV20-1; J gene: TRBJ2-7
CDR3 protein: CASTERGGLAEQFF; V gene: TRBV2; J gene: TRBJ2-1
CDR3 protein: CASSLGQGANEKLFF; V gene: TRBV5-1; J gene: TRBJ1-4
CDR3 protein: CATSRDSGQITDTQYF; V gene: TRBV15; J gene: TRBJ2-3
CDR3 protein: CASSLDSGQAIWLAFF; V gene: TRBV7-2; J gene: TRBJ1-1
CDR3 protein: CASSQLAALSDTQYF; V gene: TRBV4-1; J gene: TRBJ2-3
CDR3 protein: CASSQEYYRTSPSNTGELFF; V gene: TRBV4-1; J gene: TRBJ2-2
CDR3 protein: CASSGVLKGYTF; V gene: TRBV25-1; J gene: TRBJ1-2
CDR3 protein: CASSFPERDYEQYF; V gene: TRBV7-9; J gene: TRBJ2-7
CDR3 protein: CASSPRQGQETQYF; V gene: TRBV25-1; J gene: TRBJ2-5
CDR3 protein: CASSFDLTGTNVLTF; V gene: TRBV27; J gene: TRBJ2-6
CDR3 protein: CASSLNDRAGNYGYTF; V gene: TRBV7-2; J gene: TRBJ1-2
CDR3 protein: CASSLSGTDNSPLHF; V gene: TRBV7-8; J gene: TRBJ1-6
CDR3 protein: CASSSRQGLQPYEQYF; V gene: TRBV18; J gene: TRBJ2-7
CDR3 protein: CASSAGQGASNSPLHF; V gene: TRBV18; J gene: TRBJ1-6
CDR3 protein: CASSPRGDTEAFF; V gene: TRBV18; J gene: TRBJ1-1
CDR3 protein: CASPKGLAGSNEQFF; V gene: TRBV7-9; J gene: TRBJ2-1
CDR3 protein: CASSIGGVWPYNEQFF; V gene: TRBV19; J gene: TRBJ2-1
CDR3 protein: CAWRRQGANEQFF; V gene: TRBV30; J gene: TRBJ2-1
CDR3 protein: CASSFDSSSSGNTIYF; V gene: TRBV5-4; J gene: TRBJ1-3
CDR3 protein: CASSWGANTGELFF; V gene: TRBV11-2; J gene: TRBJ2-2
CDR3 protein: CASSRRLVEGEQFF; V gene: TRBV3-1/TRBV3-2; J gene: TRBJ2-1
CDR3 protein: CASRDLGGYGYTF; V gene: TRBV6-5; J gene: TRBJ1-2
CDR3 protein: CASSETGTTLYEQYF; V gene: TRBV6-1; J gene: TRBJ2-7
CDR3 protein: CAWGTGYGYTF; V gene: TRBV30; J gene: TRBJ1-2
CDR3 protein: CASSWRGGPPFF; V gene: TRBV5-5; J gene: TRBJ1-1
CDR3 protein: CAISVGVSNYGYTF; V gene: TRBV10-3; J gene: TRBJ1-2
CDR3 protein: CASSLVDIRNEKLFF; V gene: TRBV7-9; J gene: TRBJ1-4
CDR3 protein: CASSRQANTEAFF; V gene: TRBV5-1; J gene: TRBJ1-1
CDR3 protein: CASSQDKGGGAPDTQYF; V gene: TRBV3-1/TRBV3-2; J gene: TRBJ2-3
CDR3 protein: CASSFPDQPQHF; V gene: TRBV28; J gene: TRBJ1-5
CDR3 protein: CASSPAYRGGNQPQHF; V gene: TRBV28; J gene: TRBJ1-5
CDR3 protein: CASSQLGLAGGFKNIQYF; V gene: TRBV4-1; J gene: TRBJ2-4
CDR3 protein: CASSESTGIINSYEQYF; V gene: TRBV10-1; J gene: TRBJ2-7
CDR3 protein: CASSHTGPDYEQFF; V gene: TRBV5-1; J gene: TRBJ2-1
CDR3 protein: CASSLAQGPYEQYF; V gene: TRBV7-2; J gene: TRBJ2-7